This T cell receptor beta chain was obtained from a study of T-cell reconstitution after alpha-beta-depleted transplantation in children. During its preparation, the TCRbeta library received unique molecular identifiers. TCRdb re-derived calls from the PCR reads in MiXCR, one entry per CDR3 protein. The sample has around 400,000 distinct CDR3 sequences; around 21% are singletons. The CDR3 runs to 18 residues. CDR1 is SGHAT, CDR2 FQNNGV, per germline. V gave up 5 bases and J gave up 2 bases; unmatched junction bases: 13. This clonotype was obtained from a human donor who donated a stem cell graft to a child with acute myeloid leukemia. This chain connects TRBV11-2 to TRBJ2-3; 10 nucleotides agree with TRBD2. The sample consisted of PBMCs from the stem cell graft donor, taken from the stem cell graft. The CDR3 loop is CASSPRHVAGGSTDTQYF. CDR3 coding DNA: TGTGCCAGCAGCCCCCGTCATGTAGCGGGAGGATCCACAGATACGCAGTATTTT.